This T cell receptor beta chain came from a study of T cells in Graves' hyperthyroidism and ophthalmopathy (dated by TCRdb to the late 2010s). Background for the entire study: Peripheral blood was collected at initial diagnosis, before any treatment. To identify TCR V-J signatures that set the groups apart, the researchers used a discovery cohort of 100 patients, made up of about 44 with Graves' ophthalmopathy and some 55 with stable Graves' hyperthyroidism. Whether ophthalmopathy could be predicted prospectively was tested in an independent validation cohort made up of 18 hyperthyroidism patients plus 17 patients who later progressed to ophthalmopathy. The roughly 100 discovery patients were divided at random into training and test sets in a 7:3 ratio. In about 6 Graves' hyperthyroidism patients, the study also compared T-cell repertoires from thyroid tissue with T-cell repertoires from blood. Once sampling was done, hyperthyroidism patients were given methimazole at a starting dose of 30 mg daily, whereas ophthalmopathy patients were given high-dose intravenous methylprednisolone. TCR Vbeta CDR3 sequencing of approximately 140 peripheral blood samples (over 40 ophthalmopathy, 70 to 85 hyperthyroidism and some 17 progressor patients) is reported in the paper. Beyond this particular receptor, the publication reports: Ophthalmopathy was separated from stable hyperthyroidism by a 13 V-J signature model, with approximately 86% sensitivity and roughly 84% specificity obtained in cross-validation and 80%/75% obtained in testing. No statistical method was used to set the sample size in advance, and investigators knew the group allocation. Most expanded thyroid clonotypes (frequency above 0.001) were also detected in blood, suggesting blood repertoires may reflect thyroid immune responses. In validation, the model predicted progression to ophthalmopathy a median of 6.5 months before onset, with roughly 70% sensitivity and 72.22% specificity.

TCR beta CDR3 regions were amplified from RNA transcripts. A first-round RT-PCR of the TCR CDR3 used the HTBI primer set with the Qiagen OneStep RT-PCR kit. A second multiplex PCR round built the libraries, followed by size selection and purification. Paired-end sequencing of the libraries was performed with 100 bp reads on an Illumina HiSeq2000. The study's own analysis went as follows. SOAPnuke was used to process the raw data, throwing out any read that contained adapters or uncalled bases, had a mean Phred below 15, or lacked an exact constant-primer or identifier match. High-quality paired reads were merged with COPE v1.2.5, and unique nucleotide sequences were defined as clonotypes. MiTCR v1.1 was used to align clonotypes to the IMGT TRBV, TRBD and TRBJ reference segments. Analysis was restricted to V-J combinations with a frequency above 0.0001, which covered 99% to 99.2% of repertoires. The TCS score was defined as F50 (clonal expansion) divided by E x V (chaos), with BLOSUM62-based TCRdist calculated between CDR3 peptides within each V-J. Welch's t-statistics and random forest reduced approximately 520 V-J features to 13, which were used in a naive Bayes classifier (R e1071). TCRdb passed the public sequencing reads through fastp at Q25 and MiXCR, retaining productive beta sequences. Every CDR3 protein is listed once, alongside the most common genes and DNA of its rows. TCRdb assigned the V and J calls; the authors' analysis was not used. This sample holds a few hundred thousand distinct CDR3 sequences; 14% to 15% were observed only once. The ten largest clones capture approximately 30% of the sample.

Based on the germline V gene, the CDR1 and CDR2 sequences are MDHEN and SYDVKM. Including the terminal cysteine and phenylalanine, the CDR3 comprises 17 residues. Here the CDR3 DNA is all that survives: 51 bases in frame from base 1. The germline V end is reduced by 7 bases and the J end by 5 bases; junction bases left unmatched: 14. Graves' hyperthyroidism was defined as stable when no progression to ophthalmopathy occurred over 18 months of follow-up. The hyperthyroidism patients were between 18 and 65 years old and newly diagnosed, with a disease duration of less than 2 months. Exclusion was applied to patients with uncontrolled infections, other autoimmune diseases, pregnancy or lactation. Diagnoses relied on clinical symptoms, serum thyroxine and TRAb, thyroid ultrasound and orbital computed tomography. PBMCs were isolated from about 10 ml of fresh peripheral blood by Ficoll-Paque density gradient centrifugation. Total RNA was extracted with Trizol reagent, and quality was checked on an Agilent 2100 Bioanalyzer.

Turning to this clonotype: Its antigen is currently not known. One base away lies a much larger clone, so this may be a sequencing read error.

The chain joins TRBV28 to TRBJ2-2, with 9 bases matching TRBD2. The sequenced sample was blood. The receptor was derived from a woman in her twenties or thirties with Graves' hyperthyroidism. Here the CDR3 is given as CASTNTPSGIGTGELFF. The bases read TGTGCCAGCACTAACACCCCTAGCGGGATCGGTACCGGGGAGCTGTTTTTT.